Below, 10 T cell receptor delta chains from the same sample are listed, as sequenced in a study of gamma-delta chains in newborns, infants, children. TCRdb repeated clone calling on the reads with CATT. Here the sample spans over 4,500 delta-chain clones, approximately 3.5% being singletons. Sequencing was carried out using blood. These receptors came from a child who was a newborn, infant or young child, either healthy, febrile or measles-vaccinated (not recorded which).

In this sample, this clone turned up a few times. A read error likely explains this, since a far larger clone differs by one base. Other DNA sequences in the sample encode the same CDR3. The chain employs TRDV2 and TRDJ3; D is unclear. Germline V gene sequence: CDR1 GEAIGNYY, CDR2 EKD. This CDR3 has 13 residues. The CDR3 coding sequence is TGTGCCTGCGACACCTGGGACACCCGACAGATGTTTTTC. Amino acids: CACDTWDTRQMFF.

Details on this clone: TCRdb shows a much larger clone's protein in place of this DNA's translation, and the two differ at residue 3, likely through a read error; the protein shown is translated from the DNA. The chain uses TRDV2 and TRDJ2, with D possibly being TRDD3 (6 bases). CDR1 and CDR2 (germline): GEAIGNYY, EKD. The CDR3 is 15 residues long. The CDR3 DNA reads TGTGCCCGTGACGGGAGGGGGAGCACAACAGCACAACTCTTCTTT. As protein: CARDGRGSTTAQLFF.

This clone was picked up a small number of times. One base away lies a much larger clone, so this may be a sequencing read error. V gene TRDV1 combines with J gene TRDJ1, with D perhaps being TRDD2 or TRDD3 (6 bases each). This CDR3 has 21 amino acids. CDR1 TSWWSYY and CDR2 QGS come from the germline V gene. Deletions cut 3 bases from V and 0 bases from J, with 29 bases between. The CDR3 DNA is TGTGCTCTTGGGGACGTCCCTCCTACGAGGATGGGGGTCGTGTACACCGATAAACTCATCTTT. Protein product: CALGDVPPTRMGVVYTDKLIF.

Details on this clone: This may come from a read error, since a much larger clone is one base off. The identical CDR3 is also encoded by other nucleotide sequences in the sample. Written as DNA, the CDR3 is TGCGCTCTTGGGGAAATCCCCGGGAACAGGGCTTTGACAGCACAACTCTTCTTT. It is translated as CALGEIPGNRALTAQLFF. The rearrangement joins TRDV1 to TRDJ2, with D perhaps matching TRDD1 or TRDD3 (5 bases each). There are 18 residues in the CDR3. In germline, CDR1 is TSWWSYY, CDR2 QGS.

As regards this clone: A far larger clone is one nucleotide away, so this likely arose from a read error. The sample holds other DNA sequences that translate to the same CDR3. DNA for the CDR3: TGTGCTCTTGGGGAAGGCGGGGCCACCTTCTATTCCTATCCTACTGGGGATGACTCCTGGGACACTCGACAGATGTTTTTC. The encoded protein is CALGEGGATFYSYPTGDDSWDTRQMFF. The gene calls are TRDV1 and TRDJ3, with a weak D call TRDD3 (7 bases). The CDR3 runs to 27 residues. In germline, CDR1 is TSWWSYY, CDR2 QGS.

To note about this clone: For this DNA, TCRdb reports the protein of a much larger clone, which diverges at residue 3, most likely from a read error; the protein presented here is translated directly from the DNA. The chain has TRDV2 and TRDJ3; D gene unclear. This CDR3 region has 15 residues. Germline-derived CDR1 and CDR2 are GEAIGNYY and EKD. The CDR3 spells CAGDPISWDTRQMFF. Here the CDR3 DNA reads TGTGCCGGTGACCCTATCTCCTGGGACACCCGACAGATGTTTTTC.

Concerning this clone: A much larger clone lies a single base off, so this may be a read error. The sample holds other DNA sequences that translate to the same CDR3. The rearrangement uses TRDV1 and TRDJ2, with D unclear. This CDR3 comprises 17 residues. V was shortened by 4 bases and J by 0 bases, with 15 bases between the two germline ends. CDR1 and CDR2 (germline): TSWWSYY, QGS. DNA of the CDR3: TGTGCTCTTGGGGGCCATACCGGGAGACCTTTGACAGCACAACTCTTCTTT. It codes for CALGGHTGRPLTAQLFF.

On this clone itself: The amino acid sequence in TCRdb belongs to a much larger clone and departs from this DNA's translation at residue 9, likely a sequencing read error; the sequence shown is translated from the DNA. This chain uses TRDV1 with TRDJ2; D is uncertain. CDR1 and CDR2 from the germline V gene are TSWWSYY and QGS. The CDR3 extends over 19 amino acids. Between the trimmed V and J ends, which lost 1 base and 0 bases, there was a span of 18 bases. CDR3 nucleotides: TGTGCTCTTGGGGAACAACGCCCGCACTCAAACCCTTTGACAGCACAACTCTTCTTT. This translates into CALGEQRPHSNPLTAQLFF.

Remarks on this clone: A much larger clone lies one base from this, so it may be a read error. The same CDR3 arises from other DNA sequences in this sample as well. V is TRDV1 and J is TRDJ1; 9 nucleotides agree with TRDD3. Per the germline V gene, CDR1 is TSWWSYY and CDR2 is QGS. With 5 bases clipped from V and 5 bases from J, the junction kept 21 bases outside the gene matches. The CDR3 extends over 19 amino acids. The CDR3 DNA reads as TGTGCTCTTGGGTCCTACCTTCCCCTAACTGGGGGAAAGGAGGATAAACTCATCTTT. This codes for CALGSYLPLTGGKEDKLIF.

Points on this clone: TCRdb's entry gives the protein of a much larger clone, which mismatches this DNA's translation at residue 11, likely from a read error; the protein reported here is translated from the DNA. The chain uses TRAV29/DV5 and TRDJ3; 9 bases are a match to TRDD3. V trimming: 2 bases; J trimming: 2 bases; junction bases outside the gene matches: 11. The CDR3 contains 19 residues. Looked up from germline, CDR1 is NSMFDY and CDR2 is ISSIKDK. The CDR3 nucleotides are TGTGCAGCAAGTACTGGGGGACTTGAGAGCCCCTGGGACACCCGACAGATGTTTTTC. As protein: CAASTGGLESPWDTRQMFF.